Listed below are T cell receptor beta chains from one sample, sequenced in a study of T cell repertoires in cytomegalovirus infection. Using its own MiXCR run on the reads, TCRdb lists one record per CDR3 protein. The sample consists of roughly 700,000 distinct CDR3 sequences, 30% to 40% of them appearing once. These receptors' targets are unknown. The material sequenced was cultured PBMCs, taken from culture after CMV antigen stimulation. The receptor source for this set is a human donor in good health (CMV status not recorded). Some clones in this sample may be carry-over from other donors' samples. CDR3s leave out the opening cysteine and the closing phenylalanine or tryptophan. Each record gives: J gene, V gene, CDR3 protein.

j_call: TRBJ2-1
v_call: TRBV7-2
cdr3_aa: ASSPRTSGRSDNEQF

j_call: TRBJ2-4
v_call: TRBV29-1
cdr3_aa: SVAQNIQY

j_call: TRBJ2-5
v_call: TRBV7-2
cdr3_aa: ASSLVRIIQETQY

j_call: TRBJ2-7
v_call: TRBV7-2
cdr3_aa: ASSHPPGTGPYEQY

j_call: TRBJ2-7
v_call: TRBV19
cdr3_aa: ASRLAGGLYEQY

j_call: TRBJ1-2
v_call: TRBV2
cdr3_aa: ASSAALPDGYT

j_call: TRBJ2-1
v_call: TRBV7-2
cdr3_aa: ASTSPLRSEQF

j_call: TRBJ2-7
v_call: TRBV9
cdr3_aa: ASSVSLGGQGASEQY

j_call: TRBJ2-7
v_call: TRBV12-3/TRBV12-4
cdr3_aa: ASSVWSVREQY

j_call: TRBJ2-7
v_call: TRBV20-1
cdr3_aa: SGWTSGTYEQY

j_call: TRBJ2-6
v_call: TRBV4-1
cdr3_aa: ASSQDPIASGANVLT

j_call: TRBJ1-2
v_call: TRBV7-2
cdr3_aa: ASSSHRRTNYGYT

j_call: TRBJ2-2
v_call: TRBV19
cdr3_aa: ASSSGRDEGELF

j_call: TRBJ1-1
v_call: TRBV7-2
cdr3_aa: ASSLALGSEAF

j_call: TRBJ2-1
v_call: TRBV5-1
cdr3_aa: ASTPLGGGYNEQF

j_call: TRBJ2-1
v_call: TRBV4-2
cdr3_aa: ASSLRDNPNEQF

j_call: TRBJ1-1
v_call: TRBV27
cdr3_aa: ASKGQLDTEAF

j_call: TRBJ1-4
v_call: TRBV12-3/TRBV12-4
cdr3_aa: ASGAHPRAEKLF

j_call: TRBJ2-5
v_call: TRBV7-2
cdr3_aa: ASSSPASGEETQY

j_call: TRBJ1-2
v_call: TRBV27
cdr3_aa: ASSSLDRVWGYT

j_call: TRBJ2-1
v_call: TRBV11-2
cdr3_aa: ASSPGLAENNEQF

j_call: TRBJ1-5
v_call: TRBV12-3/TRBV12-4
cdr3_aa: ASSQGGNQPQH

j_call: TRBJ2-3
v_call: TRBV7-2
cdr3_aa: ASSLQGMISRGYTQY

j_call: TRBJ2-3
v_call: TRBV24-1
cdr3_aa: ATSDSGIATDTQY

j_call: TRBJ2-5
v_call: TRBV7-2
cdr3_aa: ASSSGTTQETQY

j_call: TRBJ1-4
v_call: TRBV19
cdr3_aa: ASSIAGNEKLF

j_call: TRBJ2-1
v_call: TRBV6-2/TRBV6-3
cdr3_aa: ASSGGLVYEQF

j_call: TRBJ1-3
v_call: TRBV28
cdr3_aa: ASSFVGLGNTIY

j_call: TRBJ2-1
v_call: TRBV24-1
cdr3_aa: ATSDSVRGVYNEQF